This T cell receptor (beta chain) was observed in a study of blood T cell repertoires in COVID-19. Study-level information: The analysed material was cDNA or gDNA that came from T cells, B-cell-depleted T cells, or PBMCs.

Per the original data handling: Researchers report that nucleated cell counts were estimated from reference gene primer amplification. TCRdb's copy holds only in-frame clones and misses some; the assay was immunoSEQ multiplex PCR. The D gene and trimming were derived from the DNA, and the V and J assignments and clone size from that table. This sample has roughly 500,000 clones, with approximately 92% found just once. The V gene's germline CDR1 is SGHAT and CDR2 FQNNGV. Trimming left V 8 bases short and J 4 bases short, with 18 bases between. CDR3 length equals 15 residues. This clone has more than one count but fewer than ten.

Source material: peripheral blood. The rearrangement uses TRBV11-2 and TRBJ1-5; no clear D. The receptor's source is a man younger than 35 with COVID-19, enrolled during active disease. The CDR3 DNA is TGTGCCAGCCGGGGTACGGAGGGCTTTAATCAGCCCCAGCATTTT. Its translation is CASRGTEGFNQPQHF.